This TCR beta chain was sequenced for a study of blood T cells in healthy people across ages. The CDR3 length is 15 residues. Trimming cost V 1 base and J 4 bases, with 13 bases left between them. Using a J-beta primer mix together with a sample-barcoded 5' primer, a second PCR was run for roughly 6 to 11 cycles. TCRdb used MiXCR to reprocess the 5' RACE reads, holding one entry per CDR3 protein. The sample lists over 500,000 distinct CDR3 sequences, about 26% occurring once. Another study also made use of these data, one on T cells of mothers and their children. This second study notes: Donation was provided by three healthy Caucasian mothers along with their six children.

The origin of this receptor is a boy between 2 and 10 years old in good health. J is TRBJ2-5 and V is TRBV12-3 or TRBV12-4; a possible D gene is TRBD2 (5 bases). Sequencing input: blood. CDR3 sequence (DNA): TGTGCCAGCAGTTTAGGTCTTCCAGGAGGAGAGACCCAGTACTTC. Residues: CASSLGLPGGETQYF.